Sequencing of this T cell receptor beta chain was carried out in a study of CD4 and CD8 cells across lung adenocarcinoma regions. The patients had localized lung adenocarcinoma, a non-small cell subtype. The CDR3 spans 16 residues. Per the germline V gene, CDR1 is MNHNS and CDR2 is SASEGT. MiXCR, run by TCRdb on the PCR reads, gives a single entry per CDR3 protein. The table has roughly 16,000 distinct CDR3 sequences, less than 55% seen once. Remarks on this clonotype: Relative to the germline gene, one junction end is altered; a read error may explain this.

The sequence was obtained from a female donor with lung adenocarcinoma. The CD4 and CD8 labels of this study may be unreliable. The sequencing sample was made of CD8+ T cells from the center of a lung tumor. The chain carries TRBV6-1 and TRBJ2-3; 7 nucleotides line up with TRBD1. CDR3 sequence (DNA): TGTGCCAGCAGTCCTAGGGGGCTGCCAACCACAGATACGCAGTACTTT. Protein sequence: CASSPRGLPTTDTQYF.